This T cell receptor (beta chain) was sequenced during a study of T cells in Graves' hyperthyroidism and ophthalmopathy. Using RNA transcripts as the source, TCR beta CDR3 regions were amplified. The HTBI primer set served for first-round RT-PCR of the TCR CDR3. Via MiXCR, TCRdb re-called the multiplex PCR reads, giving one row per CDR3 protein. The sample has some 570,000 distinct CDR3 sequences, approximately 15% seen once. V shed 7 bases and J shed 0 bases, with 25 bases lying between them. The CDR3 has 20 residues. CDR1 LNHDA and CDR2 SQIVND come from the germline V gene (reference sequence). The clonotype originates from a young woman with Graves' ophthalmopathy. The sequencing sample was made of blood. The chain links TRBV19 to TRBJ2-6, with D possibly TRBD1 on 5 matching bases. The CDR3 DNA sequence: TGTGCCAGTACCGAATGGGGCCCAGGGTATGGGTTCTCTGGGGCCAACGTCCTGACTTTC. It is translated as CASTEWGPGYGFSGANVLTF. Based on the CDR3 plus reference TRBV19 and TRBJ2-6, the full variable domain is DGGITQSPKYLFRKEGQNVTLSCEQNLNHDAMYWYRQDPGQGLRLIYYSQIVNDFQKGDIAEGYSVSREKKESFPLTVTSAQKNPTAFYLCASTEWGPGYGFSGANVLTFGAGSRLTVL.